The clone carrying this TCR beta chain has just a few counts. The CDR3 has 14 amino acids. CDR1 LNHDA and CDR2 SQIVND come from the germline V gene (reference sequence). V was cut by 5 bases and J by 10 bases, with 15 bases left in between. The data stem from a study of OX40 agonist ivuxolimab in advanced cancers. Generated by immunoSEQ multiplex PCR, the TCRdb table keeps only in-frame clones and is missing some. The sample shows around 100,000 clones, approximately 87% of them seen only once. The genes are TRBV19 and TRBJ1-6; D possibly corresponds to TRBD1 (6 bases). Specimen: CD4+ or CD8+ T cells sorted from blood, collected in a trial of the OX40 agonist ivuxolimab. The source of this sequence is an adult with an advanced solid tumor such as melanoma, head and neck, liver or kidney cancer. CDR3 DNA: TGTGCCAGTAGTGTTGGACAGCTAGACTCACCCCTCCACTTT. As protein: CASSVGQLDSPLHF.